This T cell receptor (beta chain) was sequenced for a study of cytomegalovirus exposure and HLA in healthy donors (dated by TCRdb to 2017 to 2019). For the study in its entirety: In an earlier analysis of about 560 of the donors, around 300 Gb of sequence data and some 100 million unique TCR beta sequences from about 179 million T cells were reported. Among some 400 genotyped donors of the cohort, an average of roughly 230,000 unique TCR beta nucleotide sequences was sequenced per donor, of which approximately 19% were non-productive. The study used immunosequencing to profile the T cell repertoires of hundreds of subjects and linked those repertoires to cytomegalovirus serostatus. To predict cytomegalovirus infection status, the study brought together high-throughput TCR immunosequencing, statistical association of individual TCRs with disease status, and machine learning. An earlier analysis of 587 of the donors used high-throughput TCR beta sequencing to judge whether each TCR beta V gene segment behaved as functional or pseudogenic. The study aimed to test whether cataloging public T cell receptors could reveal signatures of past pathogen exposure. All discovery cohort repertoires had been generated on a single sequencing platform. In addition to the first cohort of 650 to 800 subjects, a separate validation cohort of 120 different subjects was used. Donor age, sex, ethnicity and CMV serostatus were compiled alongside the repertoire data. Genome-wide SNP genotypes for about three fifths of the 666 donors were used in a later genetic analysis, which treated that subset as a discovery cohort. The number of donors typed differed by locus, with about 629-640 for A, B, C, DRB1 and DQB1, more than 500 for DQA1, 600 to 610 for DPA1, and 450 to 480 for DPB1. About 320 gigabases of sequencing data and tens of millions of unique TCR sequences were included in an early release covering around 600 HLA-typed donors. About 5 DR-DQ haplotypes were handled as single units for association and clustering, since linkage in the cohort was strong. The genetic ancestry cluster associated with self-reported Caucasian donors included 81% of the approximately 410 genotyped donors. HLA typing included class I and class II loci at four-digit resolution. Rather than using new phenotypic data, the later analysis identified candidate immune exposures from TCR beta sequences and from how often those sequences occurred across donors. A later analysis re-examined previously published TCR beta repertoires from roughly 720 donors and added high-resolution HLA genotyping to investigate patterns of TCR occurrence.

Based on the germline V gene, the CDR1 and CDR2 sequences are SGHVS and FNYEAQ. At the junction V is shortened by 1 base and J by 4 bases; bases outside the gene matches: 0. Taken from cysteine to phenylalanine, the CDR3 has 13 residues. The sequence is cut down to CDR3 DNA, 39 bases in frame from base 1. The cohort consisted of 666 healthy bone marrow donors. All cohort members were sampled while nominally healthy, although unrecorded immune exposures were likely present. The donor tested CMV seropositive, placing the donor among the 310 or so seropositive members of the cohort. A peripheral blood sample was provided by each donor, and peripheral blood mononuclear cells were used for TCR beta sequencing. Genomic DNA extraction from the blood cell samples was performed with the Qiagen DNeasy Blood Extraction Kit. Library method: the immunoSEQ multiplex PCR assay. The multiplex PCR relied on a mix of 60 forward primers for TCR Vbeta segments and 13 reverse primers for TCR Jbeta segments. Amplification of the CDR3 region of rearranged TCR beta genes was performed with a multiplex PCR assay on genomic DNA. Amplified TCR beta libraries were sequenced as 87-base-pair reads on the Illumina HiSeq System. The study's own analysis went as follows. In a later analysis, some 80 million unique TCR beta chains were counted across the roughly 610 repertoires, and roughly 11 million of these chains were shared by at least two donors. A nearest-neighbor algorithm error-corrected the raw reads and collapsed the reads into unique sequences, merging closely related sequences to remove PCR and sequencing errors. Alignment of CDR3 sequences to IMGT reference sequences was used to assign V, D and J gene segments. For a sequence to be retained, a match of at least six nucleotides to both a V gene segment and a J gene segment was required. A rearrangement was called productive if the CDR3 had no stop codons and remained in frame with V and J, and every other rearrangement was called non-productive. CDR3 was defined according to IMGT convention as the region running from the second conserved V-encoded cysteine to the conserved J-encoded phenylalanine. The earlier analysis of some 580 of the donors excluded any sequence lacking an unambiguous match to a single V gene segment. In an earlier analysis of some 590 of the donors, a V segment was called functional when productive rearrangements were above 56.7%, and segregating when the standard deviation between donors exceeded 5%. To diagnose cytomegalovirus status from the catalog of TCR beta chain sequences, a statistical classification framework was built. A later analysis assigned V and J genes by comparing TCR nucleotide sequences with IMGT/GENE-DB human TR gene sequences. A later analysis assigned CDR3 sequences and most-parsimonious VDJ recombination scenarios with the TCRdist pipeline. In a later analysis, every TCR beta chain was defined by the combination of its CDR3 amino acid sequence and its V-gene family, and reads without a unique V-gene family were dropped. In a later analysis, approximately 640 highly shared, low-generation-probability nucleotide sequences were removed to address suspected cross-contamination and a sequencing artifact. In a later analysis, a clonal expansion index was calculated for each public chain from normalized within-repertoire ranks of inferred template counts. Generation probabilities in a later analysis came from a VDJ recombination model fitted to out-of-frame rearrangements, and those results were checked against IGoR. In a later analysis, TCR-TCR, TCR-HLA and TCR-CMV co-occurrence was scored with hypergeometric tests, and a repertoire-size bias correction was applied to TCR pairs. In a later analysis, false discovery rates were estimated by permuting HLA or CMV assignments 20 times. In a later analysis, co-occurring TCRs were grouped with DBSCAN, and TCRdist sequence similarity was added when clustering was performed within HLA-allele-positive subsets. Co-occurrence clustering excluded repertoires with fewer than 30,000 or more than 120,000 public chains, plus five with anomalous nucleotide sharing. TCRdb obtained this table from immuneACCESS and retained in-frame rearrangements with V and J assigned. These tables miss some clones; where compared with another copy, unresolved V genes account for less than half of the shortfall, and the remainder is unexplained. Clonal size and the V and J genes are those of that table, whereas D and trimming came from the DNA. This sample holds around 120,000 clones; roughly 70% were observed only once. Jointly, the top ten make up roughly 10% of the sample.

As regards this clone: The antigen this receptor binds is unknown. No base qualities exist here, and no much larger clone lies one base off it. The identical CDR3 is also encoded by other nucleotide sequences in the sample.

Overall study results and their limits: Compared with equally common non-associated chains, HLA-associated TCR beta chains in a later analysis were more clonally expanded and had lower generation probabilities. In a later analysis, some 18,000 TCR beta sequences were associated with specific HLA alleles at a false discovery rate of 0.05. The study listed 150 to 200 TCR beta chains as associated with cytomegalovirus. A cluster of highly shared sequence variants was judged likely to be a technical artifact of the sequencing pipeline. Linkage disequilibrium might explain the correlated functional status among segregating V segments, but an unknown experimental factor could not be ruled out. The classifier was reported to diagnose cytomegalovirus status with high specificity and sensitivity in both the original cohort and the validation cohort. Roughly uniform sequencing depth across donors was assumed in presence/absence analyses, although this assumption may not hold. Some IMGT-functional V segments, including TRBV6-2 and TRBV6-3, could not be told apart with the 87-base-pair reads, so those segments were excluded. In a later analysis, TCR association rates were found to vary across HLA loci, with the most associated TCRs seen for DRB1 alleles and the fewest for HLA-C alleles. Several of the top co-occurrence clusters appeared to be linked to parvovirus B19, influenza, CMV and Epstein-Barr virus, according to a later analysis. A few of the identified cytomegalovirus-associated TCR beta chains were confirmed in vitro to be specific for cytomegalovirus antigens. When HLA alleles, especially DR and DQ, strongly co-occurred, attributing TCR associations to individual alleles was difficult. For the cohort, immune exposure information was limited to CMV serostatus. The cohort was sequenced for TCR beta chains only, and without alpha or paired-chain data the features that could be detected were limited. It was suggested by the authors that the approach could potentially be generalized to other disease states and immunological phenotypes. Because HLA typing was unavailable for some donors at each locus, only the typed subset was used in association tests. V-gene and J-gene trimming of TCR beta chains was associated with a missense DCLRE1C variant in a later genetic analysis, and the association was replicated in an independent cohort. In a later analysis, most CMV-associated TCR beta chains were found to appear HLA-restricted, with HLA associations seemingly driven largely by CMV exposure. The earlier analysis of 587 of the donors excluded fewer than 20 rarely observed V segments, including chromosome 9 orphons, because counts were too low. An earlier analysis of around 600 of the donors showed that most TCR beta V segments appeared in productive rearrangements either about 87% or about 30% of the time, which broadly matched IMGT annotations. In a later genetic analysis, fewer N-insertions in productive TCRs were reported among donors in an Asian-associated ancestry cluster than the roughly 670-donor mean. A further reported finding was that TCR beta sequences accurately predicted the HLA-A and HLA-B alleles for most subjects in the first cohort. Across donors, most TCR sequences were observed very rarely, whereas some public TCRs were present in many individuals.

The chain is assembled from TRBV7-6 and TRBJ1-1; TRBD1 fits 7 bases in the junction. Material for sequencing was PBMCs. The TCR was taken from a man aged 40-50 years in good health and CMV-seropositive. The CDR3 has the sequence CASSLGQGTEAFF. Read as DNA, the sequence is TGTGCCAGCAGCTTAGGACAGGGCACTGAAGCTTTCTTT.